The entry that follows covers one T cell receptor (beta chain) sequence. It has no known antigen specificity. No base-level quality is on record; no much larger clone is a single base apart. Using a constant-region primer and ProtoScript II reverse transcriptase, TCRbeta-specific cDNA was reverse-transcribed from about 540 ng total RNA. Three nested multiplex PCR rounds, following a slightly modified ARM-PCR procedure, were used to build the TCRbeta libraries. Multiplex TRBV1-TRBV30 forward primers and a Cbeta reverse primer were used in the first two PCR rounds, each of which was run for approximately 9 cycles. Sample barcodes and Illumina adapters were attached in a final 25-cycle PCR using Deep VentR polymerase. Before sequencing, amplicons between 200 and 500 bp were purified from gel using a QIAquick gel extraction kit. An Illumina HiSeq 2500 was used to sequence the TCRbeta amplicons, generating 250-bp paired-end reads. Processing in the source paper ran as follows. Trimmomatic v0.33 was used to quality-trim the reads, and FLASH v1.2.11 was used to merge paired reads so that full CDR3 sequences could be recovered. V, D and J germline segments were assigned to the rearranged TCRbeta sequences using MiGEC v1.2.1b. Clonotype statistics and Shannon-Wiener diversity indices were computed with VDJtools v1.0.0. Except for diversity analysis, only the 250 most abundant clonotypes of each sample were used in subsequent analyses to reduce sampling bias. TCRdb trimmed public reads at Q25 via fastp, called clones via MiXCR and kept in-frame beta chains. A single entry per CDR3 protein holds the most common genes and DNA from its merged rows. TCRdb's processing, not the study's, gives the V and J calls here. This sample lists around 210,000 distinct CDR3 sequences; approximately 64% were detected once. The ten largest clones capture roughly 6.4% of the sample.

The CDR3 spans 15 residues, from the cysteine through the phenylalanine. Only the CDR3 portion is preserved as DNA: 45 bases, with reading frame beginning at the first base. The germline V gene (reference sequence) yields LNHDA for CDR1 and SQIVND for CDR2. For this chain, trimming is 5 bases at the V end and 6 bases at the J end, and the number of junction bases without a gene match is 8. The entry originates in a study of tumor-infiltrating lymphocytes in primary liver carcinoma (dated by TCRdb to the late 2010s). About the full investigation: Between late 2015 and early 2016, about 5 patients in China with histopathologically diagnosed primary liver carcinoma had surgical resection. Of the five patients (three men and two women, aged 30 to 69 years), four had hepatocellular carcinoma and one had combined HCC and intrahepatic cholangiocarcinoma. The tumors of the five patients were staged as T1-T3 N0M0, with maximum diameters ranging from about 4 to 11 cm. Each sample produced roughly 3.5 to 7.5 million productive TCRbeta reads, and read depth showed no significant difference between tissue types. The study combined TCRbeta repertoire sequencing, expression microarrays and whole-exome sequencing across five regions of each liver tumor, with adjacent normal tissue and blood. A total of about 35 specimens from 5 patients, comprising approximately 25 tumor regions, 5 adjacent noncancerous liver tissues and 5 peripheral blood samples, were covered by TCRbeta repertoire sequencing. Technical replicate repertoires showed high reproducibility, with mean shared-clone rates roughly 0.87 and correlation coefficients above 0.95.

Points the paper makes about the study in general: Bulk unsorted samples precluded comparing CD4+ and CD8+ T cell repertoires. A significantly larger repertoire fraction was made up by the top 250 clones in tumors than in blood (p = 0.039). Repertoire overlap was found to be higher between tumor regions (mean about 35%) than between tumor-adjacent (17%) or tumor-blood (about 15%) pairs, consistent with antigen-driven expansion. The study included only five patients, and the authors note findings should be validated in a larger study. Only the TCR beta chain was sequenced, so true repertoire diversity is likely underestimated because unpaired alpha chains were not captured.

TRIzol reagent was used to extract blood RNA from unsorted whole blood, while the DNeasy Blood & Tissue kit provided the germline DNA. At the time of sampling, the patients were treatment-naive and had chronic HBV infection. Roughly 4 milliliters of peripheral blood were collected into K2EDTA tubes before surgery. Material: peripheral blood. The sequence came from a woman aged 55-75 years with primary liver carcinoma and hepatitis B virus infection. The V and J segments used are TRBV19 and TRBJ2-1; 9 bases in the junction line up with TRBD1. The CDR3 region: CASSFVRDRANEQFF. The DNA sequence is TGTGCCAGTAGTTTCGTCCGGGACAGGGCCAATGAGCAGTTCTTC.